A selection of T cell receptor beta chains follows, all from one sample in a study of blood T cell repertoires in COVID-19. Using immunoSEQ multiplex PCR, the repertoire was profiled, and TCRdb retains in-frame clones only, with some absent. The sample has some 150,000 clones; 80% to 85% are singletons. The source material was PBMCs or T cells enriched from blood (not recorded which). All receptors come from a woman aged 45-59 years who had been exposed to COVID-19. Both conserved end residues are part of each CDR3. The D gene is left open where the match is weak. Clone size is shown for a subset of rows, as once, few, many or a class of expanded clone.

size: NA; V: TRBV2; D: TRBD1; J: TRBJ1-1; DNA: TGTGCCAGCAGTCAAGAAGACAGGGTGGGGACTGAAGCTTTCTTT; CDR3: CASSQEDRVGTEAFF
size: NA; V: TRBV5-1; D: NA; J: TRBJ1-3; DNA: TGCGCCAGCAGCTCCACACTGACAGGCTCTGGAAACACCATATATTTT; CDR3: CASSSTLTGSGNTIYF
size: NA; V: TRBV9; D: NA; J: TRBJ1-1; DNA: TGTGCCAGCAGCGTAGATAGCTCTTCAGGGGCTGAAGCTTTCTTT; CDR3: CASSVDSSSGAEAFF
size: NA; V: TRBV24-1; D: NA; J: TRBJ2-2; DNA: TGTGCCACGTCTGGCGGCGCGAACACCGGGGAGCTGTTTTTT; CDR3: CATSGGANTGELFF
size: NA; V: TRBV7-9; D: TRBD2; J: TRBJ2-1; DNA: TGTGCCAGCAGCTTATCCGGGACTACCTCCTACAATGAGCAGTTCTTC; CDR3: CASSLSGTTSYNEQFF
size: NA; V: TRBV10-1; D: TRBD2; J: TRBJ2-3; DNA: TGCGCCAGTGCCAGTTCGGGGGGAGCCCGCACAGATACGCAGTATTTT; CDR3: CASASSGGARTDTQYF
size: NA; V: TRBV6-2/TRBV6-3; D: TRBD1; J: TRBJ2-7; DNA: TGTGCCAGCAGCCCGACCGGGACAGCTGCCCCCGCTTCTTACGAGCAGTACTTC; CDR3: CASSPTGTAAPASYEQYF
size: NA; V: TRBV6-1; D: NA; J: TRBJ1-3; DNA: TGTGCCAGCAGTGATATGTCTAGTCCTGGAAACACCATATATTTT; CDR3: CASSDMSSPGNTIYF
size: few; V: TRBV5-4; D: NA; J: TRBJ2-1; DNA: TGTGCCAGCAGCTTGGTAGGGACTTCCAATGAGCAGTTCTTC; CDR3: CASSLVGTSNEQFF
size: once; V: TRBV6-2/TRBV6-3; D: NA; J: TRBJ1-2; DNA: TGTGCCAGCAGTCCCCAGGGAACCTATGGCTACACCTTC; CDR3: CASSPQGTYGYTF
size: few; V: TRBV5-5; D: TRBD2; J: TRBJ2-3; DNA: TGTGCCAGCAGCTTGGGTGGCGGGGGGCTACGCACAGATACGCAGTATTTT; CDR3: CASSLGGGGLRTDTQYF
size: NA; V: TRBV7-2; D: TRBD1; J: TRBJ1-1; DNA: TGTGCCAGCAGCCAGGACAGGGGGCTGACTGAAGCTTTCTTT; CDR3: CASSQDRGLTEAFF
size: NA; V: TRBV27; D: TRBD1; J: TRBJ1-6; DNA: TGTGCCAGCAGCGATCATGGGGGGACAGGGGTATCACCCCTCCACTTT; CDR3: CASSDHGGTGVSPLHF
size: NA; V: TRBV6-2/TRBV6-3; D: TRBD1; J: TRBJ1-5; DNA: TGTGCCAGCAGTTCAGGACAGGACACCCAGCCCCAGCATTTT; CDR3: CASSSGQDTQPQHF
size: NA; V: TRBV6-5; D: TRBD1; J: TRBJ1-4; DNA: TGTGCCAGCAGACGGGACAGCTCAACTAATGAAAAACTGTTTTTT; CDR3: CASRRDSSTNEKLFF
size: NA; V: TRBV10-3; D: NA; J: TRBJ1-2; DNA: TGTGCCATCAGTGGCCAGACTAACTATGGCTACACCTTC; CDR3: CAISGQTNYGYTF
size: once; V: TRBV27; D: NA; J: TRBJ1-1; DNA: TGTGCCAGCAGTTTCTCGGGCGGGGCAACTGAAGCTTTCTTT; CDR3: CASSFSGGATEAFF
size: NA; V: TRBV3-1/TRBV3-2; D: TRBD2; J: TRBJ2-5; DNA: TGTGCCAGCAGCCCGGGACTAGCGGGGGGGCGGTTTAACCAAGAGACCCAGTACTTC; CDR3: CASSPGLAGGRFNQETQYF
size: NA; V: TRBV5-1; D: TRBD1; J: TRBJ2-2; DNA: TGCGCCAGCAAAGGGACAGGGGGCTCGAGGGAGCTGTTTTTT; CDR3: CASKGTGGSRELFF
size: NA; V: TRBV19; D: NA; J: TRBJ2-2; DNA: TGTGCCAGTAGCATTAGCGGAACGAACACCGGGGAGCTGTTTTTT; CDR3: CASSISGTNTGELFF
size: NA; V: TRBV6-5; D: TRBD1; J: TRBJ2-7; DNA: TGTGCCAGCAGCCTAGACAGGGGGCTCTCCGAGCAGTACTTC; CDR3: CASSLDRGLSEQYF
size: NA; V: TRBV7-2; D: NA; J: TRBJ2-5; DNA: TGTGCCAGCAGCTTGACTGAGACCCAGTACTTC; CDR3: CASSLTETQYF
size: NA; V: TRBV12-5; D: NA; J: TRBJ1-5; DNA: TGTGCTAGTGGCCGAGGGCCTAGCAATCAGCCCCAGCATTTT; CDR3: CASGRGPSNQPQHF
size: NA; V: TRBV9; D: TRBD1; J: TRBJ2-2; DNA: TGTGCCAGCAGCGTAGGGGCCGGGACAGGGTTCACCGGGGAGCTGTTTTTT; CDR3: CASSVGAGTGFTGELFF
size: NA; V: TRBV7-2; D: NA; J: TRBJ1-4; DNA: TGTGCCAGCAGCTTAGTCGGGGGGAGTGGTGAAAAACTGTTTTTT; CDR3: CASSLVGGSGEKLFF
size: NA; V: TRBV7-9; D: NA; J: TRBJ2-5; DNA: TGTGCCAGCAGCTTAGTGCAGGGCCAAGAGACCCAGTACTTC; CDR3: CASSLVQGQETQYF
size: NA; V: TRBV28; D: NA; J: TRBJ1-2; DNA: TGTGCCAGCAGTTCCCGACAGTATGGCTACACCTTC; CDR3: CASSSRQYGYTF
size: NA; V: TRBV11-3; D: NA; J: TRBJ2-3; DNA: TGTGCCAGCAGCTTAGGTGTTAGCGCCACAGATACGCAGTATTTT; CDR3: CASSLGVSATDTQYF
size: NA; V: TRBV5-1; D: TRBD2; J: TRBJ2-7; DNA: TGCGCCAGCAGCATGACTAGCGGGGCTTCCTACGAGCAGTACTTC; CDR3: CASSMTSGASYEQYF